This T cell receptor (beta chain) was sequenced for a study of shared clonotypes between healthy human individuals. Whole-study results and caveats: When naive CD4 clonotypes were compared across a few donors, 4% to 5.5% were shared. Larger richness was generally estimated for naive than memory subsets.

On this clone itself: Its target is unknown.

Recent acute infections and vaccinations were absent in the healthy HIV-negative adult donors. Partitioning of CD4+ cells yielded a CD45RA+ naive subset and a CD45RA-negative memory subset. The V segment lost 7 bases and the J segment 7 bases; nucleotides outside the gene matches: 10. The CDR3 sequence is 14 residues long. The V gene's germline CDR1 is SEHNR and CDR2 FQNEAQ (reference sequence). Generated by immunoSEQ multiplex PCR, the TCRdb table keeps only in-frame clones and is missing some. The sample yields 2 million to 3 million clones, approximately 93% seen once. The genes are TRBV7-9 and TRBJ1-2, with 9 positions matching TRBD1. The sequenced sample consisted of naive CD4+ T cells from PBMCs. Described subset: CD45RA+ positively selected. This clonotype was sampled from a man younger than 35 in good health. Some clones in this sample may be carry-over from other donors' samples. The CDR3 region is CASTPGQGEGGYTF. The CDR3 bases are TGTGCCAGCACCCCGGGACAGGGCGAGGGTGGCTACACCTTC.